The clone carrying this TCR beta chain was observed a few times. Its antigen is unknown. Quantitative 5'-RACE with molecular barcodes generated TCR beta libraries. TCRdb independently ran MiXCR on the 5' RACE reads; one entry per CDR3 protein. Among about 36,000 distinct CDR3 sequences listed, around 15% were seen once. The germline V gene encodes CDR1 SGHVS and CDR2 FQNEAQ. This CDR3 is 16 amino acids long. V lost 2 bases to trimming and J lost 10 bases; unmatched junction nucleotides: 7. This record comes from a study of CD8 T cells in ankylosing spondylitis. Whole-study results and caveats: Previously reported in reactive arthritis synovial fluid and blood were some of the motif variants. The clones that were linked to disease were reported to be significantly enriched in matched synovial fluid samples from ankylosing spondylitis patients. One TCR beta motif, made up of 7 or 8 highly homologous variants, appeared characteristic of ankylosing spondylitis blood.

The source material was synovial fluid, either unsorted or a sorted T cell fraction (not recorded which). The TCR originated in a male donor with ankylosing spondylitis. The genes are TRBV7-8 and TRBJ2-1, with 14 bases aligning to TRBD2. The CDR3 here is CASSLMTSGGEGEQFF. In DNA, the CDR3 is TGTGCCAGCAGCTTAATGACTAGCGGGGGGGAGGGGGAGCAGTTCTTC.